These 23 T cell receptor beta chains were all obtained from the same sample, sequenced in a study of blood T cell repertoires in COVID-19. Measured with immunoSEQ multiplex PCR; TCRdb has only the in-frame clones, and not every one. The repertoire holds 310,000 or so clones, with 87% as singletons. Sequencing was carried out using PBMCs or T cells enriched from blood (not recorded which). These receptors came from a woman aged 35 to 49 who had recovered from COVID-19.

CDR3 residues: CASSSISGTGTGELFF. CDR3 DNA sequence: TGTGCCAGCAGTTCCATCTCCGGGACAGGGACCGGGGAGCTGTTTTTT. The gene calls are TRBV6-5 and TRBJ2-2; TRBD1 matches 9 bases. Germline-derived CDR1 and CDR2 are MNHEY and SVGAGI. The CDR3 runs 16 residues. J lost 5 bases, V lost 4 bases, and 8 bases had no gene match.

This clone was seen more than once but under ten times. This sequence joins TRBV29-1 and TRBJ2-1; 12 bases are a match to TRBD1. V was pared by 7 bases and J by 8 bases, with 9 bases of the junction left unmatched. Germline lookup yields CDR1 SQVTM and CDR2 ANQGSEA. This CDR3 spans 14 amino acids. The CDR3 DNA is TGCAGCGCGCAAGGGACAGGGGGCTCGGATGAGCAGTTCTTC. This sequence encodes CSAQGTGGSDEQFF.

The chain links TRBV15 to TRBJ1-5; TRBD1 might be the D (6 bases). The CDR3 contains 15 residues. Trimming took 7 bases from V and 3 from J, leaving 16 bases between them. CDR1 and CDR2 from the germline V gene are LNHNV and YYDKDF (reference sequence). The CDR3 DNA follows: TGTGCCACCAAGCAGGGGACCGGTAACAATCAGCCCCAGCATTTT. This translates into CATKQGTGNNQPQHF.

This chain connects TRBV19 to TRBJ1-1; 9 positions match TRBD1. Germline V gene lookup returns CDR1 LNHDA and CDR2 SQIVND (reference sequence). The CDR3 has 13 residues. The trim removed 5 bases at V and 5 bases at J, leaving 3 bases unmatched. The CDR3 region is CASSWDRVTEAFF. The CDR3 nucleotides are TGTGCCAGTAGTTGGGACAGGGTGACTGAAGCTTTCTTT.

The chain has TRBV27 and TRBJ2-7; tentatively, D is TRBD2 (5 bases). CDR3 length: 13 residues. The V gene's germline CDR1 is MNHEY and CDR2 SMNVEV (reference sequence). V lost 6 bases to trimming and J lost 2 bases, with 11 bases between them. Written as DNA, the CDR3 is TGTGCCAGCAGGTCTCGCGGGCCCTACGAGCAGTACTTC. Protein: CASRSRGPYEQYF.

This chain connects TRBV7-8 to TRBJ2-5, with 7 bases matching TRBD1. Germline V lookup: CDR1 SGHVS, CDR2 FQNEAQ. CDR3 length: 15 amino acids. The V and J ends lost 2 bases and 5 bases, in that order; junction bases with no gene match: 8. CDR3 residues: CASSLSVGTEETQYF. In DNA form, the CDR3 reads TGTGCCAGCAGCTTAAGCGTCGGGACAGAGGAGACCCAGTACTTC.

The rearrangement links TRBV4-1 to TRBJ2-1, with 16 bases fitting TRBD2. The CDR3 is 17 amino acids. V was clipped by 3 bases and J by 4 bases; unmatched bases: 3. From germline, CDR1 is MGHRA and CDR2 YSYEKL. In DNA, the CDR3 is TGCGCCAGCAGCCAGGGACTAGCGGGAGGGAGGTACAATGAGCAGTTCTTC. It codes for CASSQGLAGGRYNEQFF.

V is TRBV27 and J is TRBJ2-7; the match to TRBD2 covers 10 bases. CDR1 is MNHEY, CDR2 SMNVEV, per germline (reference sequence). V shed 2 bases, J shed 5 bases, and the junction held 3 bases outside the gene matches. The length of the CDR3 is 14 residues. CDR3 nucleotides: TGTGCCAGCAGTTTAGGGACTAGCGTGGACGAGCAGTACTTC. It yields the protein CASSLGTSVDEQYF.

The V gene is TRBV19, the J gene TRBJ2-5; TRBD2 matches at 8 bases. CDR3 length equals 15 residues. The J segment lost 3 bases and the V segment lost 1 base, leaving 4 bases of the junction unmatched. CDR1 and CDR2 from the germline V gene are LNHDA and SQIVND (reference sequence). The CDR3 bases are TGTGCCAGTAGTATAGCGGGGACTAGGAAAGAGACCCAGTACTTC. This codes for CASSIAGTRKETQYF.

J is TRBJ1-2 and V is TRBV20-1, with D uncertain. Trimming shortened V by 3 bases and J by 2 bases, and 7 bases separated the two germline ends. This CDR3 has 12 amino acids. The germline CDR1 and CDR2 sequences are DFQATT and SNEGSKA (reference sequence). Here the CDR3 DNA reads TGCAGTGCTAGTAGCACCAACTATGGCTACACCTTC. As protein: CSASSTNYGYTF.

CDR3 sequence: CASSLEAGGFFTEAFF. CDR3 bases: TGTGCCAGCAGCTTAGAGGCAGGGGGTTTTTTTACTGAAGCTTTCTTT. The chain uses TRBV11-2 and TRBJ1-1, with 7 bases matching TRBD1. Trimming at V came to 0 bases and at J to 5 bases, leaving 9 bases not matched to a gene. Germline CDR1 SGHAT, CDR2 FQNNGV. The CDR3 totals 16 residues. The whole variable domain, remainder taken from reference TRBV11-2 and TRBJ1-1, is EAGVAQSPRYKIIEKRQSVAFWCNPISGHATLYWYQQILGQGPKLLIQFQNNGVVDDSQLPKDRFSAERLKGVDSTLKIQPAKLEDSAVYLCASSLEAGGFFTEAFFGQGTRLTVV.

J is TRBJ2-1 and V is TRBV29-1, with a possible D match to TRBD2 (7 bases). Germline assignment: CDR1 SQVTM and CDR2 ANQGSEA. The CDR3 sequence is 12 residues long. The CDR3 DNA is TGCACGGGGGGCAGGTCTGGAAATGAGCAGTTCTTC. This translates into CTGGRSGNEQFF.

The chain has TRBV27 and TRBJ2-1; 7 bases are shared with TRBD2. This CDR3 comprises 14 residues. V gave up 4 bases and J gave up 6 bases; unmatched junction bases: 6. Germline V gene data show CDR1 as MNHEY and CDR2 as SMNVEV (reference sequence). As DNA, the CDR3 is TGTGCCAGCAGTTCGACTAGCTGGTTCAATGAGCAGTTCTTC. Translating it yields CASSSTSWFNEQFF.

The chain combines TRBV30 with TRBJ1-3, with D possibly TRBD1 on 6 matching bases. CDR3 length equals 13 residues. Germline V gene lookup returns CDR1 GTSNPN and CDR2 SVGIG (reference sequence). V was shortened by 5 bases and J by 0 bases, with 8 bases between the two germline ends. CDR3 loop: CAWGQNSGNTIYF. CDR3 coding DNA: TGTGCCTGGGGACAGAACTCTGGAAACACCATATATTTT. Drawing the rest from reference TRBV30 and TRBJ1-3, the complete variable domain is SQTIHQWPATLVQPVGSPLSLECTVEGTSNPNLYWYRQAAGRGLQLLFYSVGIGQISSEVPQNLSASRPQDRQFILSSKKLLLSDSGFYLCAWGQNSGNTIYFGEGSWLTVV.

This sequence joins TRBV11-2 and TRBJ1-5; no firm D call. V lost 0 bases, J lost 3 bases, and 3 bases lay in between. CDR1 and CDR2 (germline): SGHAT, FQNNGV. The CDR3 contains 13 residues. The CDR3 sequence: CASSLDHNQPQHF. The DNA for the CDR3 is TGTGCCAGCAGCTTAGATCACAATCAGCCCCAGCATTTT.

This clone was observed a single time. The V call is TRBV20-1, the J call TRBJ2-1, with D possibly matching TRBD1 (6 bases). Between the trimmed V and J ends, which lost 3 bases and 7 bases, there was a span of 19 bases. The CDR3 covers 15 residues. In germline, CDR1 is DFQATT, CDR2 SNEGSKA (reference sequence). The CDR3 nucleotides are TGCAGTGCTAGTGGACAGCGAAATGCAATAAATGAGCAGTTCTTC. Translated: CSASGQRNAINEQFF.

The chain employs TRBV19 and TRBJ1-5; weak D call: TRBD1 (5 bases). This CDR3 region has 15 residues. V gave up 5 bases and J gave up 3 bases, with 14 bases separating them. The V gene's germline CDR1 is LNHDA and CDR2 SQIVND (reference sequence). The CDR3 DNA follows: TGTGCCAGTAGTTTTGTAGGGGCAGACAATCAGCCCCAGCATTTT. This translates into CASSFVGADNQPQHF.

V is TRBV7-2 and J is TRBJ2-1; 7 nucleotides agree with TRBD2. V lost 5 bases to trimming and J lost 9 bases; unmatched junction nucleotides: 4. CDR1 is SGHTA and CDR2 is FQGNSA in the germline V gene. There are 12 residues in the CDR3. The CDR3 spells CASSPGGGEQFF. CDR3 coding DNA: TGTGCCAGCAGCCCGGGGGGAGGTGAGCAGTTCTTC.

V usage is TRBV30 and J usage is TRBJ1-2; TRBD1 matches 7 bases. The CDR3 has 12 amino acids. J gave up 4 bases and V 5 bases, and 4 bases lay outside the gene matches. Germline CDR1 is GTSNPN and CDR2 is SVGIG (reference sequence). The CDR3 region is CAWARGSYGYTF. DNA for the CDR3: TGTGCCTGGGCCAGGGGGTCCTATGGCTACACCTTC. The whole variable domain, filled in from reference TRBV30 and TRBJ1-2, reads SQTIHQWPATLVQPVGSPLSLECTVEGTSNPNLYWYRQAAGRGLQLLFYSVGIGQISSEVPQNLSASRPQDRQFILSSKKLLLSDSGFYLCAWARGSYGYTFGSGTRLTVV.

V gene TRBV9 combines with J gene TRBJ2-3, with 11 nucleotides matching TRBD2. The CDR3 extends over 17 amino acids. Germline V gives CDR1 SGDLS, CDR2 YYNGEE. V lost 4 bases to trimming and J lost 0 bases; unmatched junction nucleotides: 7. CDR3 sequence (DNA): TGTGCCAGCAGCCCAACACTAGCGGGAGTAAGCACAGATACGCAGTATTTT. Translation: CASSPTLAGVSTDTQYF.

This chain joins TRBV28 and TRBJ2-3; TRBD2 aligns across 8 bases. The CDR3 loop spans 17 amino acids. In germline, CDR1 is MDHEN, CDR2 SYDVKM. The V and J ends lost 3 bases and 1 base, in that order; junction bases with no gene match: 9. The CDR3 bases are TGTGCCAGCAGTTTTAACGGGAGGGTCCACCGCACAGATACGCAGTATTTT. Amino acids: CASSFNGRVHRTDTQYF.

The chain joins TRBV28 to TRBJ2-2; no reliable D call. The CDR3 runs 13 residues. CDR1 is MDHEN and CDR2 is SYDVKM in the germline V gene. V lost 6 bases and J lost 4, with 9 bases in between. The CDR3 DNA follows: TGTGCCAGCAGCCCAGTTCCCACCGGGGAGCTGTTTTTT. Protein sequence: CASSPVPTGELFF.

V and J are TRBV28 and TRBJ2-1, with no clear D. The CDR3 has 15 residues. V was pared by 6 bases and J by 2 bases, with 14 bases between. Germline-derived CDR1 and CDR2 are MDHEN and SYDVKM. The CDR3, as DNA: TGTGCCAGCAGGCGAGGCTCCCCCACCTACAATGAGCAGTTCTTC. It encodes CASRRGSPTYNEQFF. The whole variable domain, filled in from reference TRBV28 and TRBJ2-1, reads DVKVTQSSRYLVKRTGEKVFLECVQDMDHENMFWYRQDPGLGLRLIYFSYDVKMKEKGDIPEGYSVSREKKERFSLILESASTNQTSMYLCASRRGSPTYNEQFFGPGTRLTVL.